In this sample, the clone carrying this TCR beta chain turned up many times. The entry originates in a study of neurological immune-mediated disorders. It was by 5'RACE with 10-nucleotide random UMIs that the cDNA was made. TCRdb re-analysed the 5' RACE reads in MiXCR, keeping a single row per CDR3 protein. Of about 80,000 distinct CDR3 sequences listed, 4.5% to 6.5% are singletons. This CDR3 spans 12 amino acids. V dropped 3 bases and J dropped 8 bases, with 10 bases sitting between them. The source is a woman aged 25-40 years with multiple sclerosis. The sample consisted of PBMCs. V is TRBV12-3 or TRBV12-4 and J is TRBJ1-1; D is unclear. Here the CDR3 DNA reads TGTGCCAGCAGTTTTTCGGGATCGGAAGCTTTCTTT. It specifies CASSFSGSEAFF.